The 30 T cell receptor beta chains presented below share a single source sample, sequenced in a study of Ad26.COV2.S vaccination and SARS-CoV-2 variants. Assay used: immunoSEQ multiplex PCR; TCRdb lists only in-frame clones, some missing. Among about 440,000 clones listed, 90% were seen once. Treatment reported: roughly 19 received Ad26.COV2.S at low or high dose, single or two shots; 5 received placebo; per-sample allocation not given. Sampling happened 63 days after the first vaccine or placebo injection. The sequenced sample was peripheral blood, obtained in a trial of Ad26.COV2.S vaccine versus placebo. All receptors come from a person aged 18 to 59 who received the Ad26.COV2.S COVID-19 vaccine or a placebo.

The rearrangement joins TRBV19 to TRBJ2-7, with 10 bases fitting TRBD2. CDR3 length: 18 amino acids. V shed 2 bases, J shed 3 bases, and the junction held 13 bases outside the gene matches. Germline V gene lookup returns CDR1 LNHDA and CDR2 SQIVND (reference sequence). The CDR3: CASSISLAGPGRYYEQYF. Written as DNA, the CDR3 is TGTGCCAGTAGTATATCACTAGCGGGACCTGGGAGGTACTACGAGCAGTACTTC.

In DNA form, the CDR3 reads TGTGCCTGGAGTGTTTTAGCGGGAGCGGGAGAGCAGTACTTC. Amino acid sequence: CAWSVLAGAGEQYF. V usage is TRBV30 and J usage is TRBJ2-7; TRBD2 matches 9 bases. The germline gives CDR1 GTSNPN, CDR2 SVGIG (reference sequence). Unmatched junction bases numbered 7, after V lost 0 bases and J lost 7 bases. The CDR3 loop spans 14 amino acids.

The rearrangement joins TRBV11-2 to TRBJ2-7; D ambiguous. Trimming took 2 bases from V and 0 from J, leaving 8 bases between them. This CDR3 has 14 residues. CDR1 and CDR2 (germline): SGHAT, FQNNGV. Here the CDR3 DNA reads TGTGCCAGCAGCTTAATGGGCTTCTCCTACGAGCAGTACTTC. It codes for CASSLMGFSYEQYF.

V and J are TRBV27 and TRBJ2-1; 9 bases are a match to TRBD1. V shed 4 bases, J shed 3 bases, and the junction held 4 bases outside the gene matches. CDR3 length: 15 residues. CDR1 and CDR2 (germline): MNHEY, SMNVEV (reference sequence). CDR3 amino acids: CASSSRQGGYNEQFF. In nucleotides, the CDR3 is TGTGCCAGCAGTTCCCGACAGGGGGGCTACAATGAGCAGTTCTTC.

The chain couples TRBV10-3 to TRBJ2-1; 7 bases match TRBD1. Germline assignment: CDR1 ENHRY and CDR2 SYGVKD. J lost 4 bases, V lost 7 bases, and 7 bases had no gene match. The CDR3 consists of 14 residues. DNA of the CDR3: TGTGCCATCACCGCCGGGACAGCTTACAATGAGCAGTTCTTC. It codes for CAITAGTAYNEQFF.

This chain joins TRBV10-3 and TRBJ2-5, with 8 bases that match TRBD2. Per germline, CDR1 ENHRY and CDR2 SYGVKD. The CDR3 sequence is 17 residues long. The junction had 9 bases not matched to a gene; V was cut back by 2 bases and J by 1 base. CDR3 in DNA: TGTGCCATCAGTGAGCCAACCGGGGGGGCCTTCCAAGAGACCCAGTACTTC. Amino acids: CAISEPTGGAFQETQYF.

In this sample, this clone turned up a few times. The genes are TRBV28 and TRBJ1-2, with TRBD1 identical over 7 bases. With V trimmed by 5 bases and J by 2 bases, 5 bases remained unmatched. This CDR3 is built from 14 residues. Germline CDR1 reads MDHEN; CDR2 reads SYDVKM. CDR3 residues: CASSPSDRNYGYTF. CDR3 DNA: TGTGCCAGCAGTCCCTCGGACAGGAACTATGGCTACACCTTC.

The chain is built from TRBV19 and TRBJ1-6, with D perhaps matching TRBD1 (6 bases). Trimming stripped 9 bases from V and 5 bases from J, with 8 bases between. The CDR3 sequence is 12 residues long. From germline, CDR1 is LNHDA and CDR2 SQIVND (reference sequence). In nucleotides, the CDR3 is TGTGCCAGCCGGGACAATAATTCACCCCTCCACTTT. Translated, it gives CASRDNNSPLHF. Full variable domain (outside the CDR3, taken from reference TRBV19 and TRBJ1-6): DGGITQSPKYLFRKEGQNVTLSCEQNLNHDAMYWYRQDPGQGLRLIYYSQIVNDFQKGDIAEGYSVSREKKESFPLTVTSAQKNPTAFYLCASRDNNSPLHFGNGTRLTVT.

The chain employs TRBV7-3 and TRBJ2-3, with a tentative D call TRBD2 (5 bases). Trimming removed 5 bases from V and 4 bases from J, with 13 bases in between. The V gene's germline CDR1 is SGHTA and CDR2 FQGTGA. This CDR3 is 14 amino acids long. CDR3 nucleotide sequence: TGTGCCAGCAGCGAGTCGGGGAGCCCAGATACGCAGTATTTT. Amino acid sequence: CASSESGSPDTQYF.

The table lists this clone with a count of one. This chain connects TRBV7-9 to TRBJ2-3; D is perhaps TRBD2 (6 bases). V gave up 0 bases and J gave up 0 bases, with 13 bases separating them. The CDR3 length is 17 residues. Germline loops: CDR1 SEHNR, CDR2 FQNEAQ (reference sequence). Here the CDR3 reads CASSLALPGTSTDTQYF. Here the CDR3 DNA reads TGTGCCAGCAGCTTAGCACTACCCGGGACTAGCACAGATACGCAGTATTTT.

The chain combines TRBV9 with TRBJ2-3; 12 bases agree with TRBD2. Germline V gene data show CDR1 as SGDLS and CDR2 as YYNGEE. The CDR3 is 17 amino acids. Germline trimming cut 0 bases from V and 3 bases from J; bases unmatched to any gene: 5. The CDR3 reads CASSVDPTSGRTDTQYF. As DNA, the CDR3 is TGTGCCAGCAGCGTAGACCCGACTAGCGGGAGAACAGATACGCAGTATTTT.

V and J are TRBV9 and TRBJ2-3; D unresolved. The length of the CDR3 is 12 residues. Trimming cost V 4 bases and J 4 bases, with 7 bases left between them. The germline V gene has CDR1 SGDLS and CDR2 YYNGEE. This CDR3 reads CASSPYPDTQYF. The CDR3 DNA reads TGTGCCAGCAGCCCTTATCCAGATACGCAGTATTTT.

The V gene is TRBV30, the J gene TRBJ2-5, with 8 nucleotides matching TRBD2. From germline, CDR1 is GTSNPN and CDR2 SVGIG (reference sequence). J gave up 3 bases and V 4 bases, and 1 base lay outside the gene matches. The CDR3 extends over 12 amino acids. The CDR3 reads CAWTGGEETQYF. The CDR3, as DNA: TGTGCCTGGACGGGAGGGGAAGAGACCCAGTACTTC.

The chain carries TRBV9 and TRBJ1-6; possibly TRBD1 for D (6 bases). This CDR3 contains 17 residues. Germline V gene lookup returns CDR1 SGDLS and CDR2 YYNGEE. With 4 bases removed from V and 6 bases from J, the gap between germline ends came to 20 bases. The CDR3 protein is CASSKRAGEGVNSPLHF. DNA for the CDR3: TGTGCCAGCAGCAAGAGGGCAGGGGAGGGGGTTAATTCACCCCTCCACTTT.

V usage is TRBV19 and J usage is TRBJ2-7, with 7 bases lining up with TRBD2. This CDR3 has 13 amino acids. The V gene's germline CDR1 is LNHDA and CDR2 SQIVND (reference sequence). J was trimmed by 2 bases and V by 4 bases; bases with no gene match: 2. The CDR3 loop is CASSTGLAYEQYF. As DNA, the CDR3 is TGTGCCAGTAGTACTGGACTAGCCTACGAGCAGTACTTC. The whole variable domain, filled in from reference TRBV19 and TRBJ2-7, reads DGGITQSPKYLFRKEGQNVTLSCEQNLNHDAMYWYRQDPGQGLRLIYYSQIVNDFQKGDIAEGYSVSREKKESFPLTVTSAQKNPTAFYLCASSTGLAYEQYFGPGTRLTVT.

Only one count was recorded for this clone. CDR3 sequence: CASSATSGTRGEQYF. In DNA form, the CDR3 reads TGTGCCAGCAGCGCAACTAGCGGCACACGTGGGGAGCAGTACTTC. The V and J genes are TRBV9 and TRBJ2-7, with TRBD2 identical over 8 bases. The CDR3 sequence is 15 residues long. Germline V gene lookup returns CDR1 SGDLS and CDR2 YYNGEE. V shed 3 bases, J shed 7 bases, and the junction held 12 bases outside the gene matches.

The J gene is TRBJ2-5, the V gene TRBV28, with 8 bases lining up with TRBD1. Looked up from germline, CDR1 is MDHEN and CDR2 is SYDVKM. With 6 bases clipped from V and 3 bases from J, the junction kept 6 bases outside the gene matches. This CDR3 comprises 14 residues. The CDR3 sequence: CASSRDRPEETQYF. The DNA of the CDR3 is TGTGCCAGCAGCCGGGACAGGCCGGAAGAGACCCAGTACTTC.

A few counts support this clone. This sequence joins TRBV3-1 (or the pseudogene TRBV3-2) and TRBJ1-1, with 8 bases that match TRBD1. The CDR3 runs 13 residues. Germline V gene sequence: CDR1 LGHDT, CDR2 YNNKEL (reference sequence). For the CDR3, the DNA is TGTGCAGGGCCCCGGACAGGGAGCACTGAAGCTTTCTTT. Amino acid sequence: CAGPRTGSTEAFF.

V gene TRBV27 combines with J gene TRBJ2-1, with a tentative D call TRBD2 (7 bases). In germline, CDR1 is MNHEY, CDR2 SMNVEV (reference sequence). V was trimmed by 2 bases and J by 7 bases, leaving 15 bases between them. The CDR3 totals 15 residues. The CDR3 region is CASSLGAGAWNEQFF. CDR3 DNA sequence: TGTGCCAGCAGTTTAGGCGCGGGGGCCTGGAATGAGCAGTTCTTC.

This clone was counted once. The genes are TRBV7-2 and TRBJ2-1, with 12 bases identical to TRBD1. CDR3 length equals 14 residues. CDR1 is SGHTA and CDR2 is FQGNSA in the germline V gene. With 0 bases clipped from V and 12 bases from J, the junction kept 3 bases outside the gene matches. CDR3 region: CASSLAGTGGGQFF. CDR3 sequence (DNA): TGTGCCAGCAGCTTAGCAGGGACAGGGGGCGGGCAGTTCTTC.

This clone was counted a few times. The chain uses TRBV19 and TRBJ2-7; 9 bases align to TRBD1. The V gene's germline CDR1 is LNHDA and CDR2 SQIVND (reference sequence). The CDR3 loop spans 14 amino acids. Trimming removed 5 bases from V and 4 bases from J; junction bases left unmatched: 6. The DNA of the CDR3 is TGTGCCAGTAGTCCAGGGACAGGGCTGTACGAGCAGTACTTC. Residues: CASSPGTGLYEQYF.

The chain has TRBV29-1 and TRBJ2-1; D might be TRBD2 (5 bases). Germline V gene data show CDR1 as SQVTM and CDR2 as ANQGSEA. The CDR3 has 13 amino acids. Trimming removed 3 bases at V and 10 bases at J, with 16 bases between. The CDR3 spells CSVDSTGIREQFF. The CDR3 bases are TGCAGCGTTGACTCGACCGGGATTAGAGAGCAGTTCTTC.

V usage is TRBV7-2 and J usage is TRBJ2-6, with D perhaps matching TRBD2 (7 bases). V lost 7 bases and J lost 3, with 25 bases in between. Germline V gene sequence: CDR1 SGHTA, CDR2 FQGNSA. The CDR3 covers 19 residues. Written as DNA, the CDR3 is TGTGCCAGCAACCCGATAACCCTCCGGGGGGCGGGTGGGGCCAACGTCCTGACTTTC. Protein product: CASNPITLRGAGGANVLTF. Full variable domain (missing parts from reference TRBV7-2 and TRBJ2-6): GAGVSQSPSNKVTEKGKDVELRCDPISGHTALYWYRQSLGQGLEFLIYFQGNSAPDKSGLPSDRFSAERTGGSVSTLTIQRTQQEDSAVYLCASNPITLRGAGGANVLTFGAGSRLTVL.

The V gene is TRBV25-1, the J gene TRBJ1-5; TRBD1 matches 7 bases. The CDR3 contains 14 residues. The V gene's germline CDR1 is MGHDK and CDR2 SYGVNS. V trimming: 8 bases; J trimming: 2 bases; junction bases outside the gene matches: 6. For the CDR3, the DNA is TGTGCCAGCCGAGGGGGCGTCGGCAATCAGCCCCAGCATTTT. Translated: CASRGGVGNQPQHF.

This chain uses TRBV15 with TRBJ1-6; no reliable D call. Germline loops: CDR1 LNHNV, CDR2 YYDKDF (reference sequence). Trimming removed 3 bases from V and 7 bases from J, with 16 bases in between. This CDR3 region has 16 residues. The CDR3 protein is CATSSDTALRNSPLHF. The DNA for the CDR3 is TGTGCCACCAGCAGCGACACAGCCTTGAGGAATTCACCCCTCCACTTT.

This clone has just one count. CDR3 loop: CASSLGTGEGQPQHF. DNA of the CDR3: TGTGCCAGCAGCTTAGGAACAGGGGAAGGGCAGCCCCAGCATTTT. The V call is TRBV7-8, the J call TRBJ1-5; 7 bases map to TRBD1. The CDR3 extends over 15 amino acids. The germline V gene has CDR1 SGHVS and CDR2 FQNEAQ. The ends lost 1 base at V and 7 bases at J; junction bases unmatched: 7.

This chain links TRBV29-1 with TRBJ2-7; a weak D match, TRBD2 (7 bases). Trimming removed 4 bases at V and 3 bases at J, with 13 bases between. Germline V gene lookup returns CDR1 SQVTM and CDR2 ANQGSEA. The length of the CDR3 is 13 residues. CDR3 coding DNA: TGCAGCGTTGTGGGAGGGGGGAGCTACGAGCAGTACTTC. This encodes CSVVGGGSYEQYF.

The chain employs TRBV27 and TRBJ2-1; 7 positions match TRBD2. There are 14 residues in the CDR3. CDR1 MNHEY and CDR2 SMNVEV come from the germline V gene (reference sequence). V trimming: 5 bases; J trimming: 9 bases; junction bases outside the gene matches: 10. CDR3: CASSPKQTSLEQFF. The CDR3, as DNA: TGTGCCAGCAGTCCGAAACAGACTAGCCTTGAGCAGTTCTTC.

The CDR3 sequence: CASSNRGLAGEYQETQYF. The CDR3 bases are TGTGCCAGCAGCAACCGAGGACTAGCGGGAGAGTACCAAGAGACCCAGTACTTC. The V gene is TRBV28, the J gene TRBJ2-5; TRBD2 agrees at 13 bases. CDR3 length: 18 residues. V lost 6 bases, J lost 0 bases, and 10 bases stayed unmatched. Germline V CDR1 and CDR2: MDHEN, SYDVKM.

The chain uses TRBV19 and TRBJ2-3; no definite D call. CDR3 length: 14 amino acids. Germline CDR1 reads LNHDA; CDR2 reads SQIVND (reference sequence). V dropped 5 bases and J dropped 1 base, with 10 bases sitting between them. In DNA form, the CDR3 reads TGTGCCAGTAGTCCCTGGCAACGCACAGATACGCAGTATTTT. Its translation is CASSPWQRTDTQYF. Filled out from reference TRBV19 and TRBJ2-3, the complete variable domain reads DGGITQSPKYLFRKEGQNVTLSCEQNLNHDAMYWYRQDPGQGLRLIYYSQIVNDFQKGDIAEGYSVSREKKESFPLTVTSAQKNPTAFYLCASSPWQRTDTQYFGPGTRLTVL.